The 32 T cell receptor beta chains below all came from one sample that was sequenced in a study of PD-1 blockade in classical Hodgkin lymphoma. The time point is: cycle 4 day 1 (C4D1), after 6 weeks of nivolumab. Exposure to brentuximab vedotin varied, and each patient had relapsed following autologous stem cell transplantation. Generated by immunoSEQ multiplex PCR, the TCRdb table keeps only in-frame clones and is missing some. Among about 39,000 clones listed, about 77% were seen once. The sequencing here drew on peripheral blood mononuclear cells (PBMCs), taken before the fourth cycle of nivolumab. The receptors originated from a human donor with classical Hodgkin lymphoma.

The chain recombines TRBV5-6 with TRBJ1-6; 10 bases align to TRBD1. After removal of 0 bases from V and 7 bases from J, the junction contained 1 base not matched to a gene. There are 15 residues in the CDR3. CDR1 is SGHDT and CDR2 is YYEEEE in the germline V gene. CDR3 in amino acids: CASSLGTGGNSPLHF. The CDR3 DNA reads as TGTGCCAGCAGCTTGGGGACAGGGGGAAATTCACCCCTCCACTTT.

CDR3: CASSYQGQGFTDTQYF. CDR3 nucleotide sequence: TGTGCCAGCAGCTACCAGGGACAGGGGTTTACAGATACGCAGTATTTT. The chain couples TRBV5-5 to TRBJ2-3; TRBD1 aligns across 10 bases. V shed 3 bases and J 3 bases; nucleotides not matched to a gene: 7. Germline assignment: CDR1 SGHKS and CDR2 YYEKEE (reference sequence). The CDR3 length is 16 residues.

V and J are TRBV2 and TRBJ1-1; a possible D gene is TRBD1 (5 bases). The CDR3 has 16 residues. Germline CDR1 is SNHLY and CDR2 is FYNNEI. V was pared by 7 bases and J by 0 bases, with 18 bases between. CDR3 sequence (DNA): TGTGCCAGCACAATAACTAGACAGACAATGAACACTGAAGCTTTCTTT. This sequence encodes CASTITRQTMNTEAFF.

The rearrangement links TRBV27 to TRBJ2-7; 7 bases line up with TRBD1. The length of the CDR3 is 13 residues. Germline loops: CDR1 MNHEY, CDR2 SMNVEV (reference sequence). The V segment lost 2 bases and the J segment 4 bases; nucleotides outside the gene matches: 2. CDR3 DNA: TGTGCCAGCAGTTTAGGGACAGTTTACGAGCAGTACTTC. This gives the protein CASSLGTVYEQYF.

This chain connects TRBV28 to TRBJ2-1, with 8 bases identical to TRBD2. The CDR3 is 16 residues long. V gave up 5 bases and J gave up 3 bases; unmatched junction bases: 9. Per the germline V gene, CDR1 is MDHEN and CDR2 is SYDVKM. CDR3 bases: TGTGCCAGCAGTCCGGGGGCGGGACTAGGCTACAATGAGCAGTTCTTC. Translation: CASSPGAGLGYNEQFF.

The J gene is TRBJ1-6, the V gene TRBV6-6; D perhaps matches TRBD1 (6 bases). Germline-derived CDR1 and CDR2 are MNHNY and SVGAGI (reference sequence). The CDR3 has 14 residues. With 8 bases removed from V and 10 bases from J, the gap between germline ends came to 18 bases. The CDR3 protein is CASRTDSPRSPLHF. In DNA, the CDR3 is TGTGCCAGCCGGACGGACAGCCCACGATCACCCCTCCACTTT.

The chain links TRBV15 to TRBJ2-4; D ambiguous. The CDR3 has 16 amino acids. The V and J ends lost 5 bases and 0 bases respectively, with 14 bases between them. Per the germline V gene, CDR1 is LNHNV and CDR2 is YYDKDF (reference sequence). The CDR3 protein is CATSPKALRAKNIQYF. The CDR3, as DNA: TGTGCCACCAGCCCTAAGGCTTTAAGAGCCAAAAACATTCAGTACTTC.

The chain carries TRBV7-6 and TRBJ2-3; no reliable D call. Trimming removed 1 base from V and 1 base from J, with 6 bases in between. The CDR3 is 14 amino acids. The germline V gene has CDR1 SGHVS and CDR2 FNYEAQ. The CDR3 protein is CASSLGQGTDTQYF. The CDR3 nucleotides read TGTGCCAGCAGCTTAGGCCAGGGCACAGATACGCAGTATTTT.

The J gene is TRBJ2-5, the V gene TRBV12-5; D gene ambiguous. The V end was cut by 1 base, the J end by 1 base, with 19 bases between. Per germline, CDR1 LGHNT and CDR2 FRNRAP. CDR3 length equals 18 residues. The CDR3 protein is CASGLGPTAGYLQETQYF. DNA for the CDR3: TGTGCTAGTGGTTTGGGCCCCACCGCAGGATACCTCCAAGAGACCCAGTACTTC.

The V gene is TRBV18, the J gene TRBJ1-2, with 8 bases identical to TRBD1. The germline CDR1 and CDR2 sequences are KGHSH and LQKENI. This CDR3 has 15 amino acids. V lost 2 bases to trimming and J lost 4 bases; unmatched junction nucleotides: 6. CDR3 in DNA: TGTGCCAGCTCACCATCTACAGGGGGGGCCTATGGCTACACCTTC. Its translation: CASSPSTGGAYGYTF.

The rearrangement uses TRBV19 and TRBJ1-2; 8 positions agree with TRBD1. This CDR3 region has 15 residues. V trimming: 3 bases; J trimming: 8 bases; junction bases outside the gene matches: 11. Germline CDR1 reads LNHDA; CDR2 reads SQIVND (reference sequence). This CDR3 reads CASSITQGAWRGYTF. CDR3 bases: TGTGCCAGTAGTATTACCCAGGGGGCATGGCGCGGCTACACCTTC.

The table lists this clone with a count of one. The CDR3 reads CASTPTPATNEKLFF. The CDR3 nucleotides read TGTGCCAGCACACCCACCCCTGCAACTAATGAAAAACTGTTTTTT. The chain couples TRBV9 to TRBJ1-4; D is unclear. V was trimmed by 6 bases and J by 0 bases, leaving 12 bases between them. The CDR3 covers 15 residues. Germline CDR1 and CDR2: SGDLS and YYNGEE. The whole variable domain, filled in from reference TRBV9 and TRBJ1-4, reads DSGVTQTPKHLITATGQRVTLRCSPRSGDLSVYWYQQSLDQGLQFLIQYYNGEERAKGNILERFSAQQFPDLHSELNLSSLELGDSALYFCASTPTPATNEKLFFGSGTQLSVL.

J is TRBJ2-7 and V is TRBV9, with 10 bases lining up with TRBD1. The germline V gene encodes CDR1 SGDLS and CDR2 YYNGEE. Trimming took 4 bases from V and 6 from J; bases not matched to a gene: 10. The length of the CDR3 is 15 residues. CDR3: CASSPQGTGEGEQYF. The CDR3 region has the DNA TGTGCCAGCAGCCCCCAAGGGACAGGGGAGGGCGAGCAGTACTTC.

V and J are TRBV28 and TRBJ2-7; TRBD2 is a possible D gene (6 bases). With 6 bases removed from V and 1 base from J, the gap between germline ends came to 13 bases. Germline CDR1 MDHEN, CDR2 SYDVKM. This CDR3 contains 14 residues. CDR3 nucleotide sequence: TGTGCCAGCAGCCCCGGGGGTACTTCCTACGAGCAGTACTTC. Translated, it gives CASSPGGTSYEQYF.

The rearrangement links TRBV9 to TRBJ2-5; unclear D gene. The CDR3 extends over 13 amino acids. Trimming took 4 bases from V and 4 from J, leaving 11 bases between them. CDR1 is SGDLS and CDR2 is YYNGEE in the germline V gene. CDR3 protein: CASSPRLRETQYF. CDR3 in DNA: TGTGCCAGCAGCCCCCGGTTGAGAGAGACCCAGTACTTC.

The chain is built from TRBV7-8 and TRBJ1-1, with 7 positions matching TRBD1. V lost 7 bases and J lost 1; bases outside the gene matches: 3. This CDR3 spans 13 amino acids. Germline CDR1 is SGHVS and CDR2 is FQNEAQ. For the CDR3, the DNA is TGTGCCAGCAAGGGACAGCCGAACACTGAAGCTTTCTTT. Protein sequence: CASKGQPNTEAFF.

The V call is TRBV2, the J call TRBJ2-1; 7 bases agree with TRBD2. Germline V CDR1 and CDR2: SNHLY, FYNNEI. The ends lost 1 base at V and 8 bases at J; junction bases unmatched: 5. The CDR3 runs to 14 residues. CDR3 nucleotide sequence: TGTGCCAGCAGTGAAGGACTAGCAGGCGATGAGCAGTTCTTC. The encoded protein is CASSEGLAGDEQFF. Supplemented by reference TRBV2 and TRBJ2-1, the full variable domain reads EPEVTQTPSHQVTQMGQEVILRCVPISNHLYFYWYRQILGQKVEFLVSFYNNEISEKSEIFDDQFSVERPDGSNFTLKIRSTKLEDSAMYFCASSEGLAGDEQFFGPGTRLTVL.

This sequence joins TRBV6-5 and TRBJ1-2, with no clear D. This CDR3 is 13 amino acids long. Deletions cut 2 bases from V and 5 bases from J, with 9 bases between. The germline V gene encodes CDR1 MNHEY and CDR2 SVGAGI. CDR3 in amino acids: CASSYREGYGYTF. The CDR3 nucleotides are TGTGCCAGCAGTTACCGAGAGGGTTATGGCTACACCTTC.

This clone was detected only once. The chain joins TRBV30 to TRBJ2-5; tentatively, D is TRBD2 (5 bases). This CDR3 spans 12 amino acids. In germline, CDR1 is GTSNPN, CDR2 SVGIG (reference sequence). Trimming cost V 0 bases and J 9 bases, with 11 bases left between them. In nucleotides, the CDR3 is TGTGCCTGGAGTGTACTTCGGGGAGCCCAGTACTTC. Translation gives CAWSVLRGAQYF.

The chain is built from TRBV7-2 and TRBJ2-5; maybe TRBD1 (6 bases). The V end lost 5 bases, the J end lost 2 bases, and 9 bases lay between the germline ends. CDR1 and CDR2 from the germline V gene are SGHTA and FQGNSA. This CDR3 comprises 13 residues. CDR3 bases: TGTGCCAGCAGCGGCGGACAGCAAGAGACCCAGTACTTC. Encoded protein: CASSGGQQETQYF.

The V call is TRBV5-1, the J call TRBJ2-6; tentatively, D is TRBD1 (6 bases). This CDR3 has 16 amino acids. With 4 bases removed from V and 0 bases from J, the gap between germline ends came to 11 bases. Germline CDR1 SGHRS, CDR2 YFSETQ. The CDR3 loop is CASSSGQISGANVLTF. DNA for the CDR3: TGCGCCAGCAGCAGTGGACAGATCTCTGGGGCCAACGTCCTGACTTTC.

The chain recombines TRBV5-6 with TRBJ1-5; 8 positions match TRBD1. V shed 0 bases and J 7 bases; nucleotides not matched to a gene: 9. Germline CDR1 and CDR2: SGHDT and YYEEEE. CDR3 length: 16 amino acids. The CDR3 loop reads CASSLARQGRRQPQHF. The CDR3 nucleotides read TGTGCCAGCAGCTTGGCCAGACAGGGGCGGAGGCAGCCCCAGCATTTT. Based on the CDR3 plus reference TRBV5-6 and TRBJ1-5, the full variable domain is DAGVTQSPTHLIKTRGQQVTLRCSPKSGHDTVSWYQQALGQGPQFIFQYYEEEERQRGNFPDRFSGHQFPNYSSELNVNALLLGDSALYLCASSLARQGRRQPQHFGDGTRLSIL.

This sequence joins TRBV15 and TRBJ2-7; TRBD1 or TRBD2 may be the D gene (5 bases each). Trimming stripped 3 bases from V and 2 bases from J, with 14 bases between. Germline V CDR1 and CDR2: LNHNV, YYDKDF (reference sequence). The CDR3 covers 15 residues. The CDR3 region has the DNA TGTGCCACCAGCAGGAAACGGGACGGGCCCTACGAGCAGTACTTC. As protein: CATSRKRDGPYEQYF.

The chain is built from TRBV2 and TRBJ2-3; D not certain. This CDR3 has 16 amino acids. CDR1 and CDR2 (germline): SNHLY, FYNNEI. With 3 bases removed from V and 1 base from J, the gap between germline ends came to 14 bases. CDR3 sequence: CASSDAATWGTDTQYF. The CDR3 coding sequence is TGTGCCAGCAGTGACGCGGCTACCTGGGGCACAGATACGCAGTATTTT.

The V gene is TRBV27, the J gene TRBJ1-6; TRBD1 agrees at 9 bases. V was pared by 8 bases and J by 8 bases, with 1 base of the junction left unmatched. The CDR3 contains 12 residues. Germline CDR1 reads MNHEY; CDR2 reads SMNVEV (reference sequence). In DNA, the CDR3 is TGTGCCAGCCGACAGGGGGATTCACCCCTCCACTTT. It translates to CASRQGDSPLHF.

The chain couples TRBV5-6 to TRBJ2-2; 8 bases line up with TRBD2. Germline V gives CDR1 SGHDT, CDR2 YYEEEE. The CDR3 spans 18 residues. The V gene end was trimmed by 4 bases and the J gene end by 4 bases; junction bases not matched to a gene: 15. The CDR3 spells CASSLRTGSGGFTGELFF. DNA for the CDR3: TGTGCCAGCAGCCTAAGAACAGGGAGCGGGGGTTTCACCGGGGAGCTGTTTTTT.

This sequence joins TRBV7-2 and TRBJ2-2; the D gene is possibly TRBD1 (5 bases). The CDR3 totals 15 residues. From germline, CDR1 is SGHTA and CDR2 FQGNSA. V gave up 5 bases and J gave up 5 bases, with 15 bases separating them. CDR3 amino acids: CASSRQTVVTGELFF. CDR3 DNA sequence: TGTGCCAGCAGCCGCCAGACAGTCGTAACCGGGGAGCTGTTTTTT.

The chain links TRBV5-1 to TRBJ2-6, with TRBD1 matching 11 bases. Germline V gives CDR1 SGHRS, CDR2 YFSETQ. The trim removed 7 bases at V and 0 bases at J, leaving 6 bases unmatched. CDR3 length: 17 residues. CDR3 nucleotides: TGCGCCAGCGGAGGGGACAGGGGGACCTCTGGGGCCAACGTCCTGACTTTC. It yields the protein CASGGDRGTSGANVLTF.

The chain joins TRBV9 to TRBJ2-5; D is undetermined. The CDR3 runs to 15 residues. CDR1 is SGDLS, CDR2 YYNGEE, per germline. V was pared by 0 bases and J by 2 bases, with 11 bases between. The CDR3 coding sequence is TGTGCCAGCAGCGTAGCTCCAAGGGCGCAAGAGACCCAGTACTTC. It codes for CASSVAPRAQETQYF.

The chain links TRBV19 to TRBJ2-6; D may be TRBD1 (5 bases). This CDR3 spans 15 amino acids. The V gene's germline CDR1 is LNHDA and CDR2 SQIVND (reference sequence). Trimming cost V 10 bases and J 0 bases, with 13 bases left between them. CDR3 loop: CATGKSSSGANVLTF. In DNA form, the CDR3 reads TGTGCCACAGGGAAATCCAGCTCTGGGGCCAACGTCCTGACTTTC.

The chain employs TRBV19 and TRBJ2-2; the D is unclear. The CDR3 extends over 13 amino acids. From germline, CDR1 is LNHDA and CDR2 SQIVND (reference sequence). V was pared by 7 bases and J by 2 bases, with 8 bases between. The CDR3 loop is CASKTQNTGELFF. DNA for the CDR3: TGTGCCAGTAAAACACAAAACACCGGGGAGCTGTTTTTT.

The rearrangement joins TRBV4-3 to TRBJ2-1; D might be TRBD2 (5 bases). The CDR3 covers 12 residues. V shed 0 bases and J shed 9 bases, with 6 bases lying between them. Germline CDR1 reads LGHNA; CDR2 reads YSLEER. Here the CDR3 DNA reads TGCGCCAGCAGCCAAGAGGCGGGTGAGCAGTTCTTC. As protein: CASSQEAGEQFF.